Given below is one T cell receptor (beta chain) in context. This entry belongs to a study of PD-1 blockade in mismatch repair-deficient tumors. The ends were cut back, 3 bases at V and 4 bases at J, with 12 bases in the middle. This CDR3 spans 14 amino acids. Germline lookup yields CDR1 LNHDA and CDR2 SQIVND (reference sequence). The repertoire was sequenced with immunoSEQ multiplex PCR; TCRdb's copy has only in-frame clones and lacks some. In the table there are 100,000 or so clones, over 65% of which are singletons. PCR or immunohistochemistry showed mismatch repair deficiency in every enrolled patient.

The receptor was derived from an adult with mismatch repair-deficient cancer. This specimen consisted of peripheral blood, obtained roughly 35 weeks after starting pembrolizumab. The chain combines TRBV19 with TRBJ1-1; perhaps TRBD1 as D (5 bases). In DNA form, the CDR3 reads TGTGCCAGTAGTATTCGGGGTGGGGGCACTGAAGCTTTCTTT. Residues: CASSIRGGGTEAFF.